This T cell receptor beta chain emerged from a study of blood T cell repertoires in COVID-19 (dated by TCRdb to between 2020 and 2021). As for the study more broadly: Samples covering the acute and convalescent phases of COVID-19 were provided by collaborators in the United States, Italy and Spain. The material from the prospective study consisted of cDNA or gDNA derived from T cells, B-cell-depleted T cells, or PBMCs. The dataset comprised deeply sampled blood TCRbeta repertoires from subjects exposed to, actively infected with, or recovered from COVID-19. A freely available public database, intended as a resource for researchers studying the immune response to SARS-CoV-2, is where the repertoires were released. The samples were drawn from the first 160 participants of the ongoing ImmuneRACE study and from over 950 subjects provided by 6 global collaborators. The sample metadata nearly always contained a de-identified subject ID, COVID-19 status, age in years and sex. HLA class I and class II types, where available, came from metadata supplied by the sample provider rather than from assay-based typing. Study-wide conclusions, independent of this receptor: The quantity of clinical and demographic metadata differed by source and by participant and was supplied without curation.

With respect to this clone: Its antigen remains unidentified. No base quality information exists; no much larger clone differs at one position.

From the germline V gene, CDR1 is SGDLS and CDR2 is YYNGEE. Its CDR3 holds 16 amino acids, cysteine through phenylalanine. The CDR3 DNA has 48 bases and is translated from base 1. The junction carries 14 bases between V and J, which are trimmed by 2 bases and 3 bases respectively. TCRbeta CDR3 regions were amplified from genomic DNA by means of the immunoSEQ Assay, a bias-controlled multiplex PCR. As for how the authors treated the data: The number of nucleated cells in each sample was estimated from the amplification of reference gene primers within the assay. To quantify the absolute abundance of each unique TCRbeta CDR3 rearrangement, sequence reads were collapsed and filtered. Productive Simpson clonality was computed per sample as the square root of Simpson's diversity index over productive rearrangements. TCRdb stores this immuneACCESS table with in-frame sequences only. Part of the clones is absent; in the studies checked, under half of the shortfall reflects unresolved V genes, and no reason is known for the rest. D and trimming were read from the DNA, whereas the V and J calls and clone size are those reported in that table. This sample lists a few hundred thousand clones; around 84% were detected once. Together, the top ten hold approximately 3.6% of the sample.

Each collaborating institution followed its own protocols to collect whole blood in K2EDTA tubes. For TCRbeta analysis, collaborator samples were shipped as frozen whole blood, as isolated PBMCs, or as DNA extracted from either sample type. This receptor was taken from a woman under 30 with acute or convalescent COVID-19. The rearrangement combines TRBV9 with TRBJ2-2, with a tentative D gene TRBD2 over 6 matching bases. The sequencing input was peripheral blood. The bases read TGTGCCAGCAGCGTCCCTTTGGGACTCGACACCGGGGAGCTGTTTTTT. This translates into CASSVPLGLDTGELFF. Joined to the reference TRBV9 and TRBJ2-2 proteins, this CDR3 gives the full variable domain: DSGVTQTPKHLITATGQRVTLRCSPRSGDLSVYWYQQSLDQGLQFLIQYYNGEERAKGNILERFSAQQFPDLHSELNLSSLELGDSALYFCASSVPLGLDTGELFFGEGSRLTVL.